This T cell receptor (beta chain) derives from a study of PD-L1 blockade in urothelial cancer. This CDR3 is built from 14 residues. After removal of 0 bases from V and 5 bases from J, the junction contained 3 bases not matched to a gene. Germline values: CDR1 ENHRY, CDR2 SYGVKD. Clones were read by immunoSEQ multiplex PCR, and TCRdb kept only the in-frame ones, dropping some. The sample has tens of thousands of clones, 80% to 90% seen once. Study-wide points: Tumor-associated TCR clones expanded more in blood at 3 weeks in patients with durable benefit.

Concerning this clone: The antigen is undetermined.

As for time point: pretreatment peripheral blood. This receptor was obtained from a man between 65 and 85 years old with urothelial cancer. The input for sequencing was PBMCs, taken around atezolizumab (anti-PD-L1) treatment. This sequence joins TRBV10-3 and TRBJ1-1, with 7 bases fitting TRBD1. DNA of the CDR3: TGTGCCATCAGTGAGTCAAACAGGGGAACTGAAGCTTTCTTT. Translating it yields CAISESNRGTEAFF.